This is a list of T cell receptor beta chains from one sample in a study of blood T cell repertoires in COVID-19. The method was immunoSEQ multiplex PCR; TCRdb's version includes in-frame clones alone and lacks a portion of them. Of about 160,000 clones in the sample, about 80% were seen once. The sequencing input was PBMCs or T cells enriched from blood (not recorded which). Receptors were obtained from a woman aged 55-69 years who had recovered from COVID-19. Both conserved end residues are part of each CDR3. The D gene is left open where the match is weak. Some rows have no size entry. The others give once, few or many, or a class for an expanded clone.

D | J | length | V | size | DNA | CDR3
TRBD2 | TRBJ2-5 | 16 | TRBV7-8 | medium-sized | TGTGCCAGCAGCTTTACTAGCGGGGGAGGCCAGCGGGACCAGTACTTC | CASSFTSGGGQRDQYF
- | TRBJ2-2 | 15 | TRBV12-2 | many | TGTGCAAGTCGCTTAGGGACTAAAGACACCGGGGAGCTGTTTTTT | CASRLGTKDTGELFF
TRBD1 | TRBJ1-2 | 13 | TRBV2 | - | TGTGCCAGCAGTTTAGACAGGGAAGGTGGCTACACCTTC | CASSLDREGGYTF
- | TRBJ1-1 | 14 | TRBV10-3 | - | TGTGCCATCAGTGAGTCAGGGGGGAACACTGAAGCTTTCTTT | CAISESGGNTEAFF
TRBD2 | TRBJ2-7 | 14 | TRBV7-9 | once | TGTGCCAGCAGCTTAAATTCGGGGGGGAACGAGCAGTACTTC | CASSLNSGGNEQYF
- | TRBJ1-6 | 17 | TRBV10-2 | - | TGCGCCAGCAGTGATCTAACCCGTCAGGGGTATAATTCACCCCTCCACTTT | CASSDLTRQGYNSPLHF
- | TRBJ2-7 | 14 | TRBV6-1 | - | TGTGCCAGCAGTGACAGGGTCCCCCCCTACGAGCAGTACTTC | CASSDRVPPYEQYF
- | TRBJ1-2 | 13 | TRBV6-4 | once | TGTGCCAGCCCCTTGAGGAAAAACTATGGCTACACCTTC | CASPLRKNYGYTF
TRBD1 | TRBJ2-7 | 16 | TRBV18 | - | TGTGCCAGCTCCCCTCCTCGGGGGACAGGGAGGGACGAGCAGTACTTC | CASSPPRGTGRDEQYF
TRBD1 | TRBJ1-2 | 16 | TRBV27 | once | TGTGCCAGCAGTTTTTTGGGGACAGGCTCTAACTATGGCTACACCTTC | CASSFLGTGSNYGYTF
- | TRBJ1-1 | 15 | TRBV19 | - | TGTGCCAGTAGGCTTTTCAGGGAGGGGAACACTGAAGCTTTCTTT | CASRLFREGNTEAFF
- | TRBJ2-7 | 11 | TRBV30 | - | TGTGCCTGGAGTGTTTATTACGAGCAGTACTTC | CAWSVYYEQYF
TRBD1 | TRBJ2-3 | 15 | TRBV9 | few | TGTGCCAGCAGCTCCGGACAGGGCGGCACAGATACGCAGTATTTT | CASSSGQGGTDTQYF
- | TRBJ1-2 | 13 | TRBV10-1 | - | TGCGCCAGCAGTGAAGCCGTCCACTATGGCTACACCTTC | CASSEAVHYGYTF
- | TRBJ1-2 | 15 | TRBV6-5 | - | TGTGCCAGCAGTTATGGTGGACACGGAAACTATGGCTACACCTTC | CASSYGGHGNYGYTF
- | TRBJ2-1 | 12 | TRBV7-6 | - | TGTGCCAGCAACCAACCAGCAGGTGAGCAGTTCTTC | CASNQPAGEQFF
- | TRBJ1-6 | 15 | TRBV5-1 | - | TGCGCCAGCAGCTTGGACCGGGGGGTGGAGGCACCCCTCCACTTT | CASSLDRGVEAPLHF
- | TRBJ2-7 | 15 | TRBV4-2 | - | TGTGCCAGCAGCCAAGACTCGCGGGGAACCTACGAGCAGTACTTC | CASSQDSRGTYEQYF
- | TRBJ2-7 | 17 | TRBV27 | - | TGTGCCAGCAGTTTACCCCACGCAGGGGTGAGCTCCTACGAGCAGTACTTC | CASSLPHAGVSSYEQYF
TRBD2 | TRBJ2-1 | 16 | TRBV18 | - | TGTGCCAGCTCACCATTTGCGGCGGGGGGTGACAATGAGCAGTTCTTC | CASSPFAAGGDNEQFF
TRBD2 | TRBJ2-3 | 16 | TRBV7-2 | - | TGTGCCAGCAGCTCCCGTAGCGGGGGGGACACAGATACGCAGTATTTT | CASSSRSGGDTDTQYF
- | TRBJ2-3 | 14 | TRBV5-8 | - | TGTGCCAGCAGCCCGACAGTAAGCACAGATACGCAGTATTTT | CASSPTVSTDTQYF
- | TRBJ1-1 | 12 | TRBV12-3/TRBV12-4 | - | TGTGCCAGCAGTTTAGCTAGGACAGAAGCTTTCTTT | CASSLARTEAFF
- | TRBJ1-3 | 16 | TRBV19 | - | TGTGCCAGTAGCCGACAGGAGTCTTACTCTGGAAACACCATATATTTT | CASSRQESYSGNTIYF
TRBD2 | TRBJ2-7 | 14 | TRBV30 | once | TGTGCCTGGAGGACTAGCGGGACCTCCTACGAGCAGTACTTC | CAWRTSGTSYEQYF
TRBD2 | TRBJ2-7 | 15 | TRBV27 | - | TGTGCCAGCAGTTTAAAACTAGCGGGGACCTACGAGCAGTACTTC | CASSLKLAGTYEQYF
TRBD2 | TRBJ2-3 | 19 | TRBV4-1 | - | TGCGCCAGCAGCCAAGTGGAGTCTAGCGGGGGGCCTTACACAGATACGCAGTATTTT | CASSQVESSGGPYTDTQYF
TRBD1 | TRBJ1-6 | 17 | TRBV3-1/TRBV3-2 | - | TGTGCCAGCAGCCAACGGGACAGGAGCTCCTATAATTCACCCCTCCACTTT | CASSQRDRSSYNSPLHF
TRBD1 | TRBJ1-3 | 12 | TRBV30 | - | TGTGCCTGGCAGGGGGACGGAAACACCATATATTTT | CAWQGDGNTIYF
- | TRBJ1-2 | 14 | TRBV6-1 | - | TGTGCCAGCAGTGAAGTACAGGGTGGCTATGGCTACACCTTC | CASSEVQGGYGYTF
TRBD1 | TRBJ1-2 | 14 | TRBV3-1/TRBV3-2 | - | TGTGCCAGCAGCCAAGGAGGGGGCGTCTATGGCTACACCTTC | CASSQGGGVYGYTF
- | TRBJ2-7 | 14 | TRBV6-5 | - | TGTGCCTCCCAGAGGGAGCGGACCTCCTACGAGCAGTACTTC | CASQRERTSYEQYF
- | TRBJ1-1 | 13 | TRBV27 | - | TGTGCCAGCAGTCCCTTTTTTGCGGTCCCGGCTTTCTTT | CASSPFFAVPAFF
- | TRBJ2-5 | 18 | TRBV7-6 | - | TGTGCCAGCAGCTTAGGGGCGGGACAGCAACGTTCCCAAGAGACCCAGTACTTC | CASSLGAGQQRSQETQYF
- | TRBJ2-1 | 14 | TRBV7-9 | few | TGTGCCAGCACCCCAAAGAGCAGGGTCAATGAGCAGTTCTTC | CASTPKSRVNEQFF
- | TRBJ2-3 | 17 | TRBV19 | - | TGTGCCAGTAGTATAAGGGCTGCGGGGTCTCTCACAGATACGCAGTATTTT | CASSIRAAGSLTDTQYF
- | TRBJ1-1 | 14 | TRBV7-9 | - | TGTGCCAGCAGTCGGGGGAGGGGGAACACTGAAGCTTTCTTT | CASSRGRGNTEAFF
TRBD1 | TRBJ1-2 | 15 | TRBV5-1 | - | TGCGCCAGCAGCCCGGGAGGGACAGGGACAATTGGCTACACCTTC | CASSPGGTGTIGYTF
TRBD1 | TRBJ2-6 | 20 | TRBV24-1 | - | TGTGCCACCAGTGATACCGGGACAGGGGGGCCTTTAGCTGGGGCCAACGTCCTGACTTTC | CATSDTGTGGPLAGANVLTF
- | TRBJ1-1 | 14 | TRBV5-4 | once | TGTGCCAGCAGCGGAGAGGTGGGTTTCACTGAAGCTTTCTTT | CASSGEVGFTEAFF
TRBD2 | TRBJ2-3 | 15 | TRBV7-7 | few | TGTGCCAGCAGCCCGATTCCCGGGGGGGCAAATACGCAGTATTTT | CASSPIPGGANTQYF
TRBD2 | TRBJ2-2 | 15 | TRBV10-2 | - | TGCGCCAGCAGTTTTTTGGGGGAGGGCACCGGGGAGCTGTTTTTT | CASSFLGEGTGELFF
TRBD1 | TRBJ2-2 | 17 | TRBV6-1 | - | TGTGCCAGCAGTGGAGGTCCCGGGACAGGGTGGACCGGGGAGCTGTTTTTT | CASSGGPGTGWTGELFF
- | TRBJ2-7 | 11 | TRBV6-6 | - | TGTGCCAGCAGTTACTCAACTGAGCAGTACTTC | CASSYSTEQYF
- | TRBJ1-3 | 15 | TRBV25-1 | - | TGTGCCAGCAGTGACCCTAGTGGTTCTGGAAACACCATATATTTT | CASSDPSGSGNTIYF
- | TRBJ1-1 | 13 | TRBV19 | - | TGTGCCAGCCGTACCCCCCAGTCAGATGAAGCTTTCTTT | CASRTPQSDEAFF
TRBD2 | TRBJ2-7 | 13 | TRBV27 | - | TGTGCCAGCAGGAGCGGGGGACTCTACGAGCAGTACTTC | CASRSGGLYEQYF
TRBD2 | TRBJ2-5 | 13 | TRBV30 | - | TGTGCCCATACTAGCGGGGGGGCAAAGACCCAGTACTTC | CAHTSGGAKTQYF
- | TRBJ1-2 | 12 | TRBV5-6 | - | TGTGCCAGCAGCTTGGACGGCTATGGCTACACCTTC | CASSLDGYGYTF
TRBD1 | TRBJ2-7 | 14 | TRBV30 | - | TGTGCCTGGAGTGGGAGGACAGGGCGACTCGAGCAGTACTTC | CAWSGRTGRLEQYF
- | TRBJ1-2 | 12 | TRBV29-1 | - | TGCAGCGTCTGGGACTTGAACTATGGCTACACCTTC | CSVWDLNYGYTF
TRBD2 | TRBJ2-1 | 17 | TRBV24-1 | few | TGTGCCACCAGTGATTTGCAAACGGGGGGCTCCTACAATGAGCAGTTCTTC | CATSDLQTGGSYNEQFF
TRBD1 | TRBJ1-4 | 13 | TRBV10-3 | - | TGTGCCTCCTCAGGGGGCGGGAATGAAAAACTGTTTTTT | CASSGGGNEKLFF